This is a list of T cell receptor beta chains from one sample in a study of blood T cells in healthy people across ages. TCRdb re-analysed the 5' RACE reads in MiXCR, keeping a single row per CDR3 protein. Of 1,300,000 or so distinct CDR3 sequences listed, approximately 59% were seen once; the top ten hold over 5%. Sequenced input: blood. Receptors originate from a man between 18 and 29 years old in good health. Each CDR3 is given with its conserved first and last residue. The order of the fields is clone size, D gene, V gene, J gene, CDR3 DNA, CDR3 protein. A D gene is named only where the DNA matches it firmly. Not all rows give a size; the values are once, few, many and, for expanded clones, a class.

few,NA,TRBV20-1,TRBJ1-2,TGCAGTGCAATGCCTGATAACTATGGCTACACCTTC,CSAMPDNYGYTF
NA,NA,TRBV4-3,TRBJ2-1,TGCGCCAGCAGCCTTGTGATCGACCCCAGCTCCTACAATGAGCAGTTCTTC,CASSLVIDPSSYNEQFF
NA,TRBD2,TRBV9,TRBJ2-3,TGTGCCAGCAGCGTAGACCCTAGCGGGACCCGGCTGGGCACAGATACGCAGTATTTT,CASSVDPSGTRLGTDTQYF
NA,TRBD2,TRBV28,TRBJ2-4,TGTGCCAGCAGTTTATTCCATCGGGGAGGGAACGGGTTTGGGGACATTCAGTACTTC,CASSLFHRGGNGFGDIQYF
NA,TRBD2,TRBV5-1,TRBJ2-3,TGCGCCAGCAGCTTGGGCGGGAGTCCGGGAGATACGCAGTATTTT,CASSLGGSPGDTQYF
once,NA,TRBV10-3,TRBJ1-1,TGTGCCATCAGTGAGAGACTTTCGAACACTGAAGCTTTCTTT,CAISERLSNTEAFF
NA,NA,TRBV29-1,TRBJ1-1,TGCAGCGTTGTAACTTTGAACACTGAAGCTTTCTTT,CSVVTLNTEAFF
NA,TRBD2,TRBV20-1,TRBJ2-5,TGCAGTGCTCTGCCCTTAGCGGGGGGCTGGTTGGAGACCCAGTACTTC,CSALPLAGGWLETQYF
NA,TRBD2,TRBV12-3/TRBV12-4,TRBJ2-3,TGTGCCAGCAGTTTGTTGGGCGGGGGGGGAACAGATATGCAGTATTTT,CASSLLGGGGTDMQYF
NA,TRBD2,TRBV10-3,TRBJ2-7,TGTGCCATCAGCCTGGGACTATCCGTCGCCTACGAGCAGTACTTC,CAISLGLSVAYEQYF
NA,NA,TRBV6-6,TRBJ2-7,TGTGCCAGCAGTTACGTGGCTAGCGAGTACTACGAGCAGTACTTC,CASSYVASEYYEQYF
NA,NA,TRBV6-1,TRBJ2-5,TGTGCCAGTAACTTCAGGGGAGGTGGAGAGACCCAGTACTTC,CASNFRGGGETQYF
NA,NA,TRBV6-2/TRBV6-3,TRBJ1-2,TGTGCCAGTAGTGTAGACACGACCCTCTATGGCTACACCTTC,CASSVDTTLYGYTF
NA,NA,TRBV6-1,TRBJ2-7,TGTGCCAGCAGTGAAGCTCCGGGGTCGGCTTACGAGCAGTACTTC,CASSEAPGSAYEQYF
NA,NA,TRBV20-1,TRBJ1-5,TGCAGTGCTAGAGATACCAGGGGTGGCAATCAGCCCCAGCATTTT,CSARDTRGGNQPQHF
NA,NA,TRBV12-3/TRBV12-4,TRBJ1-4,TGTGCCAGCAGGTCGGACAGCGAAAAACTGTTTTTT,CASRSDSEKLFF
few,NA,TRBV7-2,TRBJ2-1,TGTGCCAGCAGCTTAGCGTGGGCAGGGTCCTACAATGAGCAGTTCTTC,CASSLAWAGSYNEQFF
NA,NA,TRBV20-1,TRBJ1-2,TGCAGTGCTAGGACCGGGACCGCTGACACCTTC,CSARTGTADTF
few,NA,TRBV11-2,TRBJ2-5,TGTGCCAGCAGCTTAGCGGACATCCCCGGAGAGACCCAGTACTTC,CASSLADIPGETQYF
NA,NA,TRBV20-1,TRBJ1-2,TGCAGTGCTAGAGGTACGAGAGATGACTATGGCTACACCTTC,CSARGTRDDYGYTF
few,NA,TRBV6-4,TRBJ2-2,TGTGCCAGCAGCCGTTCGAACACCGGGGAGCTGTTTTTT,CASSRSNTGELFF
NA,TRBD2,TRBV20-1,TRBJ2-5,TGCAGTGCCCAGATCTGGACTAGCGGGGGTCAAGAGACCCAGTACTTC,CSAQIWTSGGQETQYF
few,NA,TRBV12-5,TRBJ1-5,TGTGCTAGTGGTACGGACGGCGGTTCTCAGCCCCAGCATTTT,CASGTDGGSQPQHF
few,NA,TRBV12-5,TRBJ2-1,TGTGCTAGTGGCCTTTTCCGACAGGGCGGGGATGAGCAGTTCTTC,CASGLFRQGGDEQFF
NA,NA,TRBV29-1,TRBJ2-7,TGCAGCGTTGAACGTGGGGACTCGGGGGCTTACAAGCAGTACTTC,CSVERGDSGAYKQYF
NA,TRBD1,TRBV20-1,TRBJ1-4,TGCAGTGCTAGAACACAGGGGGCTGGGACTAATGAAAAACTGTTTTTT,CSARTQGAGTNEKLFF
NA,NA,TRBV20-1,TRBJ1-2,TGCAGTGCTAGTCCGACTAACTATGGCTGCACCTTC,CSASPTNYGCTF
once,NA,TRBV2,TRBJ2-7,TGTGCCGGCAGCGAAACGGGTGGACAAAGCCCCTACGAGCAGTACTTC,CAGSETGGQSPYEQYF
once,NA,TRBV24-1,TRBJ1-2,TGTGCCACCAGTGATTTGAAGGAAAGCGGCTACACCTTC,CATSDLKESGYTF
NA,NA,TRBV4-3,TRBJ2-3,TGCGCCAGCAGCCAAGTGTCTATCACAGATACGCAGTATTTT,CASSQVSITDTQYF
NA,TRBD1,TRBV7-2,TRBJ1-1,TGTGCCAGCAGCTGGAAGACAGGGGAATGGGGTGAAGCTTTCTTT,CASSWKTGEWGEAFF
NA,TRBD2,TRBV12-3/TRBV12-4,TRBJ2-1,TGTGCCAGCAGGGGACTAGCGGGAGTTATGTCCTACAATGGGCAGTTCTTC,CASRGLAGVMSYNGQFF
NA,TRBD1,TRBV29-1,TRBJ1-2,TGCAGCGTACACAGGGGGCCGGACTATGGCTACACCTTC,CSVHRGPDYGYTF
once,TRBD2,TRBV10-3,TRBJ2-7,TGTGCCACCCGGGAGGGTCTCGGTTACGAGCAGTACTTC,CATREGLGYEQYF
NA,NA,TRBV7-8,TRBJ1-2,TGTGCCAGCAGGTCGAGGAACAGTAACTATGGCTACACCTTC,CASRSRNSNYGYTF
few,NA,TRBV7-2,TRBJ2-2,TGTGCCAGCAGCCCGCACAGAACCGGGGAGCTGTTTTTT,CASSPHRTGELFF
NA,NA,TRBV7-2,TRBJ2-3,TGTGCCAGCAGTCTTAGCGGTTTCACAGATACGCAGTATTTT,CASSLSGFTDTQYF
NA,NA,TRBV5-1,TRBJ2-7,TGCGCCAGCAGCCGTGGACAGCGGTACGAGCAGTACTTC,CASSRGQRYEQYF
few,NA,TRBV4-1,TRBJ2-7,TGCGCCAGCAGCCCACGGGACAACACCTACGAGCAGTACTTC,CASSPRDNTYEQYF
NA,NA,TRBV25-1,TRBJ2-7,TGTGCCAGCAGTGATCAGGGGACGGGAATCTACGAGCAGTACTTC,CASSDQGTGIYEQYF
NA,NA,TRBV6-5,TRBJ2-5,TGTGCCAGCAGGCGACAGTTCCAAGAGACCCAGTACTTC,CASRRQFQETQYF
few,NA,TRBV5-1,TRBJ2-7,TGCGCCAGCAGCTTGAGTGCGCGCTACGAGCAGTACTTC,CASSLSARYEQYF
NA,NA,TRBV4-1,TRBJ1-3,TGCGCCAGCAGCCCTGAAAACTCTGGAAACACCATATATTTT,CASSPENSGNTIYF
NA,NA,TRBV3-1,TRBJ2-5,TGTGCCAGCAGCCAAGATCTCGGGCCCCAAAAGACCCAGTACTTC,CASSQDLGPQKTQYF
many,NA,TRBV29-1,TRBJ2-1,TGCAGCGTCGGACTGTACAATGAGCAGTTCTTC,CSVGLYNEQFF
NA,TRBD1,TRBV4-1,TRBJ1-2,TGCGCCAGCAGCCAAGGGCAGGGGGAAGGCTACACCTTC,CASSQGQGEGYTF
NA,NA,TRBV20-1,TRBJ2-1,TGCAGTGCTAGAGATGCGGGCGAGCCCTCCTACAATGAGCAGTTCTTC,CSARDAGEPSYNEQFF
few,NA,TRBV7-9,TRBJ2-1,TGTGCCAGCTGTAGCGGCAATGAGCAGTTCTTC,CASCSGNEQFF
NA,NA,TRBV20-1,TRBJ1-2,TGCAGTGCTTATCCGAGAGACAGGAACTATGGCTACACCTTC,CSAYPRDRNYGYTF
NA,NA,TRBV10-3,TRBJ2-1,TGTGCCATCAGTGACGGGGCAGGGCCCTACAATGAGCAGTTCTTC,CAISDGAGPYNEQFF
few,TRBD2,TRBV7-9,TRBJ2-7,TGTGCCAGCAGCACCCTAATAGCGGGAGTCCCCTACGAGCAGTACTTC,CASSTLIAGVPYEQYF
NA,NA,TRBV7-8,TRBJ2-5,TGTGCCAGCAGCTTAGCAAGGCGTCAAGAGACCCAGTACTTC,CASSLARRQETQYF
once,TRBD2,TRBV3-1,TRBJ2-1,TGTGCCAGCAGCCAAGCGGCGGGGGGGCCACGGCGTGAGCAGTTCTTC,CASSQAAGGPRREQFF
few,NA,TRBV7-2,TRBJ2-3,TGTGCCAGCAGCCGAACGCAGGGAGATACGCAGTATTTT,CASSRTQGDTQYF
NA,NA,TRBV12-3/TRBV12-4,TRBJ2-3,TGTGCCAGCAGTATTAGACTGGGTACGCAGTATTTT,CASSIRLGTQYF
NA,NA,TRBV4-1,TRBJ2-7,TGCGCCAGCAGCCACGAGACTACGCTCAGGCAGTACTTC,CASSHETTLRQYF
few,NA,TRBV6-5,TRBJ2-7,TGTGCCAGCAGCAGCCCAGGGACGGAGCAGTACTTC,CASSSPGTEQYF